Below are 28 T cell receptor beta chains sequenced from a single sample in a study of preoperative IRX-2 immunotherapy in early breast cancer. The treatment was: preoperative locoregional IRX-2 cytokine immunotherapy. Clones were sequenced by immunoSEQ multiplex PCR, and TCRdb holds only the in-frame ones, with some missing. The data show approximately 3,500 clones, over 80% seen once. The sequencing here drew on tumor tissue, taken before IRX-2 immunotherapy. Receptors originate from a human donor with breast cancer.

The chain joins TRBV11-3 to TRBJ2-7; 9 positions match TRBD2. Germline CDR1 is SGHNT and CDR2 is YENEEA. The CDR3 has 16 residues. V was clipped by 0 bases and J by 6 bases; unmatched bases: 9. The CDR3 DNA reads TGTGCCAGCAGCTTAGATAGGGCGGGAGGGCTCCGCGAGCAGTACTTC. This sequence encodes CASSLDRAGGLREQYF. Full variable domain (rest looked up from reference TRBV11-3 and TRBJ2-7): EAGVVQSPRYKIIEKKQPVAFWCNPISGHNTLYWYLQNLGQGPELLIRYENEEAVDDSQLPKDRFSAERLKGVDSTLKIQPAELGDSAVYLCASSLDRAGGLREQYFGPGTRLTVT.

Only a few counts were recorded for this clone. The chain joins TRBV14 to TRBJ2-1; 16 nucleotides match TRBD2. The CDR3 loop spans 18 amino acids. With 3 bases clipped from V and 7 bases from J, the junction kept 9 bases outside the gene matches. Per the germline V gene, CDR1 is SGHDN and CDR2 is FVKESK. The CDR3 region has the DNA TGTGCCAGCAGCCAGGGACTAGCGGGAGGGGATCCGTGGAATGAGCAGTTCTTC. Its protein product is CASSQGLAGGDPWNEQFF. Drawing the rest from reference TRBV14 and TRBJ2-1, the complete variable domain is EAGVTQFPSHSVIEKGQTVTLRCDPISGHDNLYWYRRVMGKEIKFLLHFVKESKQDESGMPNNRFLAERTGGTYSTLKVQPAELEDSGVYFCASSQGLAGGDPWNEQFFGPGTRLTVL.

This clone has just a few counts. Germline is not matched at one junction end, which may reflect a read error. CDR3 bases: TGTGCCACTAGTAGGGGGAGCTCTGGGGCCAACGTCCTGACTTTC. Translated, it gives CATSRGSSGANVLTF. The genes are TRBV19 and TRBJ2-6; D is possibly TRBD1 (6 bases). This CDR3 has 15 residues. Per the germline V gene, CDR1 is LNHDA and CDR2 is SQIVND (reference sequence).

The V and J genes are TRBV29-1 and TRBJ2-1; 9 bases map to TRBD1. This CDR3 is built from 13 residues. Germline assignment: CDR1 SQVTM and CDR2 ANQGSEA. With V trimmed by 8 bases and J by 5 bases, 7 bases remained unmatched. In nucleotides, the CDR3 is TGCAGCACTTACAGGGGGCCCCACAATGAGCAGTTCTTC. Translated, it gives CSTYRGPHNEQFF.

The chain couples TRBV25-1 to TRBJ2-7; D is unresolved. The CDR3 runs to 16 residues. Germline-derived CDR1 and CDR2 are MGHDK and SYGVNS. V was cut by 1 base and J by 3 bases, with 16 bases left in between. This CDR3 reads CASSESGGLIDYEQYF. The DNA for the CDR3 is TGTGCCAGCAGTGAATCGGGTGGATTAATAGACTACGAGCAGTACTTC.

The chain is built from TRBV6-8 and TRBJ1-5; 8 bases align to TRBD1. Germline V gene lookup returns CDR1 MNHGY and CDR2 SAAAGT. CDR3 length: 17 amino acids. V shed 5 bases, J shed 6 bases, and the junction held 15 bases outside the gene matches. The DNA for the CDR3 is TGTGCCAGCAGTCCCACCCAGGGGGCGGGAGGGTTTCAGCCCCAGCATTTT. This gives the protein CASSPTQGAGGFQPQHF.

This chain links TRBV19 with TRBJ1-1; a possible D gene is TRBD1 (5 bases). This CDR3 comprises 13 residues. Trimming took off 5 bases at V and 0 bases at J, with 7 bases between the two ends. The germline V gene has CDR1 LNHDA and CDR2 SQIVND (reference sequence). The CDR3 sequence: CASSVTVNTEAFF. The CDR3 DNA reads TGTGCCAGTAGTGTGACAGTGAACACTGAAGCTTTCTTT.

V is TRBV11-3 and J is TRBJ2-1; 10 bases match TRBD2. This CDR3 region has 15 residues. Germline-derived CDR1 and CDR2 are SGHNT and YENEEA. Losses at the gene ends were 1 base for V and 10 bases for J; bases not matched to a gene: 7. The CDR3 nucleotides are TGTGCCAGCAGCTTAGGCGGTAGCGGGAGGACAGAGCAGTTCTTC. Its translation: CASSLGGSGRTEQFF.

The rearrangement joins TRBV7-1 to TRBJ1-1; D gene unclear. TRBV7-1 has ORF status, its function being uncertain. The CDR3 consists of 13 residues. V lost 4 bases and J lost 2, with 8 bases in between. Here the CDR3 DNA reads TGTGCCAGCAGCTTATGGGGAAACACTGAAGCTTTCTTT. Encoded protein: CASSLWGNTEAFF.

The chain uses TRBV7-1 and TRBJ2-3, with 9 bases that match TRBD1. TRBV7-1 is recorded as an ORF, its role being uncertain. Trimming cost V 5 bases and J 4 bases; bases outside gene matches: 10. This CDR3 has 16 residues. The CDR3 sequence is CASSNSGTGWADTQYF. The CDR3 DNA reads as TGTGCCAGCAGCAACTCCGGGACAGGGTGGGCAGATACGCAGTATTTT.

V and J are TRBV6-8 and TRBJ2-6; TRBD1 matches 8 bases. The CDR3 sequence is 21 residues long. V was pared by 2 bases and J by 2 bases, with 17 bases of the junction left unmatched. Germline assignment: CDR1 MNHGY and CDR2 SAAAGT. Here the CDR3 DNA reads TGTGCCAGCAGTTACCCAATACATACCGGGACAGGACAGACTGGGGCCAACGTCCTGACTTTC. It codes for CASSYPIHTGTGQTGANVLTF.

This clone was observed once. The chain couples TRBV6-8 to TRBJ1-3; D ambiguous. This CDR3 is 12 amino acids long. V was pared by 6 bases and J by 0 bases, with 3 bases between. Germline V lookup: CDR1 MNHGY, CDR2 SAAAGT. The DNA of the CDR3 is TGTGCCAGCAGAAACTCTGGAAACACCATATATTTT. Translation: CASRNSGNTIYF.

The rearrangement joins TRBV5-1 to TRBJ2-7; D uncertain. The CDR3 spans 14 residues. V dropped 0 bases and J dropped 1 base, with 8 bases sitting between them. Per germline, CDR1 SGHRS and CDR2 YFSETQ. Here the CDR3 DNA reads TGCGCCAGCAGCTTGGGCGTGAATTCCTACGAGCAGTACTTC. Amino acids: CASSLGVNSYEQYF.

The rearrangement uses TRBV7-6 and TRBJ1-4, with D tentatively TRBD1 (6 bases). The CDR3 runs 15 residues. V gave up 4 bases and J gave up 7 bases, with 16 bases separating them. Germline values: CDR1 SGHVS, CDR2 FNYEAQ. CDR3 nucleotide sequence: TGTGCCAGCAGCTGGTCGGGGGGCGCGGCTGAAAAACTGTTTTTT. This translates into CASSWSGGAAEKLFF. Complete variable domain (other parts from reference TRBV7-6 and TRBJ1-4): GAGVSQSPRYKVTKRGQDVALRCDPISGHVSLYWYRQALGQGPEFLTYFNYEAQQDKSGLPNDRFSAERPEGSISTLTIQRTEQRDSAMYRCASSWSGGAAEKLFFGSGTQLSVL.

The chain is built from TRBV28 and TRBJ1-3; D is unclear. This CDR3 comprises 15 residues. Germline values: CDR1 MDHEN, CDR2 SYDVKM. Trimming took 6 bases from V and 0 from J, leaving 12 bases between them. CDR3: CASRLRLNSGNTIYF. The CDR3 region has the DNA TGTGCCAGCAGGCTAAGATTAAACTCTGGAAACACCATATATTTT. The full variable domain, in which reference TRBV28 and TRBJ1-3 provide the parts outside the CDR3, is DVKVTQSSRYLVKRTGEKVFLECVQDMDHENMFWYRQDPGLGLRLIYFSYDVKMKEKGDIPEGYSVSREKKERFSLILESASTNQTSMYLCASRLRLNSGNTIYFGEGSWLTVV.

The J gene is TRBJ2-7, the V gene TRBV11-3; D ambiguous. The V gene's germline CDR1 is SGHNT and CDR2 YENEEA. This CDR3 comprises 16 residues. V lost 2 bases, J lost 0 bases, and 14 bases lay in between. In DNA, the CDR3 is TGTGCCAGCAGCTTAACCCCAGGCCCATACTCCTACGAGCAGTACTTC. This translates into CASSLTPGPYSYEQYF.

V gene TRBV14 combines with J gene TRBJ1-2; D might be TRBD1 (6 bases). Germline CDR1 reads SGHDN; CDR2 reads FVKESK. Trimming stripped 3 bases from V and 4 bases from J, with 21 bases between. CDR3 length: 17 residues. In DNA form, the CDR3 reads TGTGCCAGCAGCCACACGGTATGGGGGCGTCGCGGCTATGGCTACACCTTC. The encoded protein is CASSHTVWGRRGYGYTF.

The rearrangement uses TRBV11-3 and TRBJ1-1; 9 positions agree with TRBD1. Per germline, CDR1 SGHNT and CDR2 YENEEA. This CDR3 contains 15 residues. The trim removed 5 bases at V and 2 bases at J, leaving 6 bases unmatched. CDR3 DNA sequence: TGTGCCAGCAGCACCCACAGGGGGCCTAACACTGAAGCTTTCTTT. It is translated as CASSTHRGPNTEAFF.

The V call is TRBV12-5, the J call TRBJ1-5, with D tentatively TRBD1 (5 bases). The CDR3 extends over 15 amino acids. Germline-derived CDR1 and CDR2 are LGHNT and FRNRAP. V was pared by 5 bases and J by 1 base, with 12 bases between. CDR3 in DNA: TGTGCTAGTGGTCAAGGGGAGGCCAGCAATCAGCCCCAGCATTTT. This codes for CASGQGEASNQPQHF. Based on the CDR3 plus reference TRBV12-5 and TRBJ1-5, the full variable domain is DARVTQTPRHKVTEMGQEVTMRCQPILGHNTVFWYRQTMMQGLELLAYFRNRAPLDDSGMPKDRFSAEMPDATLATLKIQPSEPRDSAVYFCASGQGEASNQPQHFGDGTRLSIL.

The CDR3 sequence is CASSSQRGSTNEKLFF. As DNA, the CDR3 is TGTGCCAGCAGTTCACAGCGGGGATCAACTAATGAAAAACTGTTTTTT. The chain is built from TRBV6-8 and TRBJ1-4; D gene ambiguous. The germline CDR1 and CDR2 sequences are MNHGY and SAAAGT. Deletions cut 4 bases from V and 0 bases from J, with 12 bases between. This CDR3 has 16 amino acids.

The gene calls are TRBV11-3 and TRBJ2-5, with D perhaps matching TRBD1 or TRBD2 (5 bases each). The CDR3 runs 14 residues. Germline V lookup: CDR1 SGHNT, CDR2 YENEEA. Trimming cost V 4 bases and J 1 base, with 10 bases left between them. CDR3 bases: TGTGCCAGCAGCTGGGGGACCTCCCAAGAGACCCAGTACTTC. Its protein product is CASSWGTSQETQYF.

The chain couples TRBV5-1 to TRBJ1-1, with 10 bases lining up with TRBD1. Germline CDR1 and CDR2: SGHRS and YFSETQ. V was pared by 2 bases and J by 8 bases, with 9 bases of the junction left unmatched. CDR3 length: 15 amino acids. The CDR3 protein is CASSLSGQGTTEAFF. DNA for the CDR3: TGCGCCAGCAGCTTATCGGGACAGGGGACTACAGAAGCTTTCTTT.

V and J are TRBV28 and TRBJ1-6, with TRBD1 matching 8 bases. Germline CDR1 MDHEN, CDR2 SYDVKM. This CDR3 is built from 16 residues. The J segment lost 6 bases and the V segment lost 5 bases, leaving 9 bases of the junction unmatched. This CDR3 reads CASSPPSGQANSPLHF. The CDR3 nucleotides read TGTGCCAGCAGTCCCCCCTCGGGACAGGCTAATTCACCCCTCCACTTT.

The J gene is TRBJ1-6, the V gene TRBV19; the match to TRBD1 covers 8 bases. With V trimmed by 7 bases and J by 11 bases, 13 bases remained unmatched. The CDR3 covers 15 residues. Germline V gene lookup returns CDR1 LNHDA and CDR2 SQIVND (reference sequence). The CDR3 loop reads CASKKERTGSAPLHF. For the CDR3, the DNA is TGTGCCAGTAAAAAAGAACGGACAGGGTCGGCACCCCTCCACTTT. Looking up the rest from reference TRBV19 and TRBJ1-6 gives the full variable domain: DGGITQSPKYLFRKEGQNVTLSCEQNLNHDAMYWYRQDPGQGLRLIYYSQIVNDFQKGDIAEGYSVSREKKESFPLTVTSAQKNPTAFYLCASKKERTGSAPLHFGNGTRLTVT.

The rearrangement uses TRBV5-1 and TRBJ1-4; D is undetermined. Germline CDR1 is SGHRS and CDR2 is YFSETQ. This CDR3 has 15 amino acids. With 0 bases removed from V and 8 bases from J, the gap between germline ends came to 14 bases. CDR3 region: CASSLEQPGWEKLFF. CDR3 DNA: TGCGCCAGCAGCTTGGAACAGCCGGGTTGGGAAAAACTGTTTTTT.

The table lists this clone with a few counts. The chain uses TRBV12-5 and TRBJ1-1, with D perhaps TRBD1 (5 bases). The CDR3 runs 13 residues. CDR1 LGHNT and CDR2 FRNRAP come from the germline V gene. The CDR3 bases are TGTGCCAGCAACCTCCAGGGGAACACTGAAGCTTTCTTT. It encodes CASNLQGNTEAFF. The full variable domain, with the rest looked up from reference TRBV12-5 and TRBJ1-1, is DARVTQTPRHKVTEMGQEVTMRCQPILGHNTVFWYRQTMMQGLELLAYFRNRAPLDDSGMPKDRFSAEMPDATLATLKIQPSEPRDSAVYFCASNLQGNTEAFFGQGTRLTVV.

The chain combines TRBV28 with TRBJ2-7; D gene uncertain. Germline V lookup: CDR1 MDHEN, CDR2 SYDVKM. This CDR3 region has 12 residues. The V end lost 8 bases, the J end lost 4 bases, and 12 bases lay between the germline ends. The CDR3 sequence is CASGRQWYEQYF. The CDR3 bases are TGTGCCAGCGGACGGCAGTGGTACGAGCAGTACTTC.

V is TRBV10-3 and J is TRBJ1-1; possible D gene TRBD1, 6 bases. Germline-derived CDR1 and CDR2 are ENHRY and SYGVKD. The CDR3 contains 17 residues. V was trimmed by 0 bases and J by 1 base, leaving 15 bases between them. CDR3 sequence reads: CAISESPRGGGNTEAFF. The CDR3 DNA reads TGTGCCATCAGTGAGTCCCCCAGGGGCGGTGGGAACACTGAAGCTTTCTTT.